This T cell receptor beta chain was identified during a study of shared clonotypes between healthy human individuals. About this clone: The antigen is not known. Other DNA variants within this sample encode the same CDR3.

The CDR3 sequence is 13 residues long. Germline CDR1 reads SNHLY; CDR2 reads FYNNEI. Trimming took 4 bases from V and 8 from J, leaving 11 bases between them. Whole-study findings and limits: Some naive CD4 clonotypes, roughly 4.7%, turned up in common across four donors. The sole specimen, blood, was sampled, and tissue repertoires likely differ.

Only Caucasian adults living in Nashville, Tennessee made up the donor group. Per sorted-subset replicate PCR, input was approximately 0.2 ug DNA, representing about 32,000 T cell genomes. Generated by immunoSEQ multiplex PCR, the TCRdb table keeps only in-frame clones and is missing some. Of some 2,000,000 clones in the sample, 85% to 95% were seen once. The chain is built from TRBV2 and TRBJ1-4; D is ambiguous. The material sequenced was naive CD4+ T cells sorted from blood. The subset denotes: CD45RA+ positively selected. The receptor was derived from a young man in good health. CDR3 loop: CASSGGPREKLFF. CDR3 bases: TGTGCCAGCAGTGGCGGCCCACGGGAAAAACTGTTTTTT.